The T cell receptor beta chain described here comes from a study of beta chain features in type 1 diabetes. Study results and caveats: Moderate yet significant TCRB CDR3 shortening was seen in Type 1 diabetes patients in all four CD4+ subsets. Cells with high TCR expression could be over-represented by cDNA sequencing.

The isolated RNA, all of it, was reverse transcribed, so expressed TCRB transcripts were what got sequenced. Clones were sequenced by immunoSEQ multiplex PCR, and TCRdb holds only the in-frame ones, with some missing. The table records some 240,000 clones, 16% of them present only once. The CDR3 spans 15 residues. Germline values: CDR1 SGHRS, CDR2 YFSETQ. With 2 bases clipped from V and 2 bases from J, the junction kept 4 bases outside the gene matches. Many counts were recorded for this clone. Its target is not known. The TCR originated in a man aged 25-45 years with type 1 diabetes. This rearrangement joins TRBV5-1 to TRBJ2-1, with 7 bases fitting TRBD2. Sequencing input: naive CD4+ T cells from blood. The CDR3 here is CASSFPGGTYNEQFF. The CDR3 DNA follows: TGCGCCAGCAGCTTCCCGGGAGGCACCTACAATGAGCAGTTCTTC.